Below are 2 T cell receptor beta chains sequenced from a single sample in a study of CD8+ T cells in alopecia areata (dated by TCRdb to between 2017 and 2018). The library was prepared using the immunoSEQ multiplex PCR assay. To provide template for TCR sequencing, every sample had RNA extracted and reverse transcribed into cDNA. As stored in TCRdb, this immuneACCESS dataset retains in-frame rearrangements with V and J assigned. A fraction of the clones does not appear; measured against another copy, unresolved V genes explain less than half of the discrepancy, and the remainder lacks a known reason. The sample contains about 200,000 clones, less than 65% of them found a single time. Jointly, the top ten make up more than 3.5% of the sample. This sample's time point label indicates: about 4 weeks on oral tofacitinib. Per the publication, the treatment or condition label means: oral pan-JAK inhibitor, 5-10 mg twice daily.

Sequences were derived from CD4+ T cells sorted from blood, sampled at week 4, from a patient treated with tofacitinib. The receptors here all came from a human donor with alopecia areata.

CDR3 sequence (DNA): TGCGCCAGCAGCGGTAGCGGGGGGGCCGAAGAGACCCAGTACTTC. Its translation: CASSGSGGAEETQYF. V gene TRBV4-1 combines with J gene TRBJ2-5, with TRBD2 matching 11 bases. The CDR3 has 15 residues. The V gene end was trimmed by 5 bases and the J gene end by 3 bases; junction bases not matched to a gene: 5. CDR1 and CDR2 (germline): MGHRA, YSYEKL.

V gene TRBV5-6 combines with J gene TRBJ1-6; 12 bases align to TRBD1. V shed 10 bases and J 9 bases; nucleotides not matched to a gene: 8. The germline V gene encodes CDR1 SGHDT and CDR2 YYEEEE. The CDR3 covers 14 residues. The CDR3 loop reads CASRGQGAFSPLHF. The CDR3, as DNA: TGTGCCTCGAGGGGACAGGGGGCTTTTTCACCCCTCCACTTT.